This TCR beta chain was sequenced in a study of OX40 agonist ivuxolimab in advanced cancers. Turning to the study itself: As their treatment, patients were administered ivuxolimab, an agonistic anti-OX40 (CD134) antibody. Dose-escalation subjects each had hepatocellular carcinoma, melanoma, renal cell or head and neck cancer.

Produced via immunoSEQ multiplex PCR; TCRdb's table is partial and in-frame only. Of around 78,000 clones detected, approximately 90% appear once; the ten largest clones hold 0.94%. J was trimmed by 8 bases and V by 5 bases; bases with no gene match: 13. Per germline, CDR1 SGHAT and CDR2 FQNNGV. This CDR3 contains 16 residues. This chain connects TRBV11-2 to TRBJ2-1; 9 positions match TRBD2. This material consisted of CD4+ or CD8+ T cells sorted from blood, taken in a trial of the OX40 agonist ivuxolimab. The receptor comes from an adult with an advanced solid tumor such as melanoma, head and neck, liver or kidney cancer. CDR3 DNA: TGTGCCAGCAGCCGCGGTTGGAGTGCGGGAGGGTATGAGCAGTTCTTC. As protein: CASSRGWSAGGYEQFF.